The 16 T cell receptor beta chains given below trace back to one sample, sequenced in a study of T cell responses to AZD1222 COVID-19 vaccine. Here immunoSEQ multiplex PCR was the method, and the copy in TCRdb shows in-frame clones only, minus some. Of about 150,000 clones listed, 80% to 90% are singletons. The input for sequencing was peripheral blood, taken on day 0 of AZD1222 vaccination. These receptors came from an adult in good health.

This sequence joins TRBV4-1 and TRBJ2-1; perhaps TRBD2 as D (6 bases). Trimming pared 0 bases from V and 0 bases from J, leaving 18 bases between. Per the germline V gene, CDR1 is MGHRA and CDR2 is YSYEKL. The CDR3 totals 19 residues. CDR3 protein: CASSQDVNAGTVSYNEQFF. In DNA, the CDR3 is TGCGCCAGCAGCCAAGATGTCAATGCGGGGACCGTCTCCTACAATGAGCAGTTCTTC.

The genes are TRBV5-1 and TRBJ1-5; 9 bases agree with TRBD1. Germline V CDR1 and CDR2: SGHRS, YFSETQ. This CDR3 contains 16 residues. Losses at the gene ends were 2 bases for V and 1 base for J; bases not matched to a gene: 4. The chain's CDR3 is CASSFGDRASNQPQHF. CDR3 nucleotides: TGCGCCAGCAGCTTCGGGGACAGGGCCAGCAATCAGCCCCAGCATTTT.

The gene calls are TRBV5-1 and TRBJ1-1; TRBD1 matches at 10 bases. CDR3 size: 15 residues. The ends lost 0 bases at V and 5 bases at J; junction bases unmatched: 4. Looked up from germline, CDR1 is SGHRS and CDR2 is YFSETQ. CDR3 bases: TGCGCCAGCAGCTTGGGACAGGGGGCTGCTACTGAAGCTTTCTTT. Translation gives CASSLGQGAATEAFF.

The chain employs TRBV10-3 and TRBJ1-2; D gene unclear. From germline, CDR1 is ENHRY and CDR2 SYGVKD. The germline V and J ends were trimmed by 0 bases and 3 bases, with 14 bases remaining between them. This CDR3 spans 16 amino acids. In nucleotides, the CDR3 is TGTGCCATCAGTGAGTCGAAGCGGGGTAGGGACTATGGCTACACCTTC. Protein sequence: CAISESKRGRDYGYTF.

The count of this clone is one. The chain couples TRBV4-2 to TRBJ1-2; TRBD1 is a possible D gene (5 bases). This CDR3 comprises 15 residues. The V and J ends lost 0 bases and 4 bases respectively, with 12 bases between them. Per germline, CDR1 LGHNA and CDR2 YNFKEQ. Here the CDR3 reads CASSQEEGSPYGYTF. DNA for the CDR3: TGTGCCAGCAGCCAAGAGGAGGGGTCCCCCTATGGCTACACCTTC.

The chain couples TRBV6-5 to TRBJ1-2, with 7 bases fitting TRBD1. Germline V lookup: CDR1 MNHEY, CDR2 SVGAGI. The CDR3 is 15 amino acids. V dropped 0 bases and J dropped 2; count of bases not matched to a gene: 3. CDR3 sequence (DNA): TGTGCCAGCAGTTACTCGACGGACAGGAACTATGGCTACACCTTC. Its protein is CASSYSTDRNYGYTF.

The gene calls are TRBV4-3 and TRBJ1-1, with a tentative D call TRBD1 (5 bases). Germline CDR1 is LGHNA and CDR2 is YSLEER. The CDR3 runs 13 residues. V gave up 4 bases and J gave up 1 base, with 7 bases separating them. Here the CDR3 DNA reads TGCGCCAGCAGCCGTACAGGGAACACTGAAGCTTTCTTT. It translates to CASSRTGNTEAFF.

The gene calls are TRBV6-5 and TRBJ1-1; 9 nucleotides line up with TRBD1. This CDR3 spans 15 amino acids. The germline gives CDR1 MNHEY, CDR2 SVGAGI. Trimming removed 4 bases from V and 4 bases from J; junction bases left unmatched: 7. In DNA, the CDR3 is TGTGCCAGCAGTTCAGAGACAGGGGGAATCACTGAAGCTTTCTTT. Its protein is CASSSETGGITEAFF.

The J gene is TRBJ1-5, the V gene TRBV12-3 or TRBV12-4, with D unclear. The CDR3 has 13 amino acids. V dropped 5 bases and J dropped 3 bases, with 8 bases sitting between them. The CDR3, as DNA: TGTGCCAGCAGTCCTTGGCTCAATCAGCCCCAGCATTTT. It encodes CASSPWLNQPQHF.

This chain links TRBV5-4 with TRBJ2-1; 9 positions match TRBD2. CDR1 SGHNT and CDR2 YYREEE come from the germline V gene (reference sequence). This CDR3 is built from 16 residues. The trim removed 0 bases at V and 3 bases at J, leaving 4 bases unmatched. CDR3 in amino acids: CASSLGATSGYNEQFF. CDR3 DNA sequence: TGTGCCAGCAGCTTGGGTGCGACTAGCGGCTACAATGAGCAGTTCTTC.

The CDR3, as DNA: TGTGCCAGCAGCCTTCTCCCTAGCGGGGGGGTCCCCTACAATGAGCAGTTCTTC. Amino acid sequence: CASSLLPSGGVPYNEQFF. V gene TRBV27 combines with J gene TRBJ2-1, with TRBD2 matching over 12 bases. The germline V gene has CDR1 MNHEY and CDR2 SMNVEV (reference sequence). The CDR3 has 18 amino acids. With V trimmed by 6 bases and J by 2 bases, 11 bases remained unmatched.

The rearrangement links TRBV19 to TRBJ1-3; 7 bases are shared with TRBD1. The CDR3 is 15 amino acids. Germline-derived CDR1 and CDR2 are LNHDA and SQIVND (reference sequence). V shed 7 bases, J shed 3 bases, and the junction held 9 bases outside the gene matches. In nucleotides, the CDR3 is TGTGCCAGTACCGAAGACAGGGTATATGGAAACACCATATATTTT. Amino acid sequence: CASTEDRVYGNTIYF.

The genes are TRBV20-1 and TRBJ1-1; D is uncertain. Trimming shortened V by 1 base and J by 5 bases, and 5 bases separated the two germline ends. Germline V gene lookup returns CDR1 DFQATT and CDR2 SNEGSKA (reference sequence). This CDR3 contains 11 residues. CDR3 sequence: CSARGVTEAFF. CDR3 coding DNA: TGCAGTGCTAGAGGGGTAACTGAAGCTTTCTTT.

This sequence joins TRBV19 and TRBJ2-1; D unresolved. Trimming cost V 6 bases and J 8 bases, with 20 bases left between them. This CDR3 has 15 residues. Germline CDR1 reads LNHDA; CDR2 reads SQIVND (reference sequence). The CDR3 reads CASSLRDSRWDEQFF. Here the CDR3 DNA reads TGTGCCAGTAGCCTCCGAGACTCAAGATGGGATGAGCAGTTCTTC.

The chain couples TRBV19 to TRBJ1-5; possibly TRBD1 for D (5 bases). V was clipped by 3 bases and J by 0 bases, with 18 bases between them. Germline values: CDR1 LNHDA, CDR2 SQIVND (reference sequence). The CDR3 covers 18 residues. CDR3 bases: TGTGCCAGTAGTATTGATCGGAGGGAGGGGCTTAGCAATCAGCCCCAGCATTTT. Translating it yields CASSIDRREGLSNQPQHF. The variable domain in full, completed from reference TRBV19 and TRBJ1-5, reads DGGITQSPKYLFRKEGQNVTLSCEQNLNHDAMYWYRQDPGQGLRLIYYSQIVNDFQKGDIAEGYSVSREKKESFPLTVTSAQKNPTAFYLCASSIDRREGLSNQPQHFGDGTRLSIL.

This clone was seen more than once but under ten times. The chain employs TRBV2 and TRBJ1-1, with D hard to call. The ends were cut back, 4 bases at V and 2 bases at J, with 8 bases in the middle. The CDR3 sequence is 13 residues long. Germline V CDR1 and CDR2: SNHLY, FYNNEI. The CDR3 loop reads CASSVNTNTEAFF. The CDR3 DNA reads as TGTGCCAGCAGTGTGAACACAAACACTGAAGCTTTCTTT.